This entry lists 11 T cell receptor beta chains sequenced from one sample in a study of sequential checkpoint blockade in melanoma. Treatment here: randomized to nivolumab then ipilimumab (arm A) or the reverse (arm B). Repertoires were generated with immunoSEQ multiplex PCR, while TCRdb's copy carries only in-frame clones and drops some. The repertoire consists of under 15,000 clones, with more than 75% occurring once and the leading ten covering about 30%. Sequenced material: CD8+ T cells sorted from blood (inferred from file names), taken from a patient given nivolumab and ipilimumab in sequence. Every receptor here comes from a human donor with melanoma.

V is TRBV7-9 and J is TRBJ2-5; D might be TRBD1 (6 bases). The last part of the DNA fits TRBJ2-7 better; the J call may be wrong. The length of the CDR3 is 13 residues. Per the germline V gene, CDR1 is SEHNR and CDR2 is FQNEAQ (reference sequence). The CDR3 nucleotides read TGTGCCAGCAGCTTAGAAGACAGGCCCGAGCAGTACTTC. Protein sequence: CASSLEDRPEQYF.

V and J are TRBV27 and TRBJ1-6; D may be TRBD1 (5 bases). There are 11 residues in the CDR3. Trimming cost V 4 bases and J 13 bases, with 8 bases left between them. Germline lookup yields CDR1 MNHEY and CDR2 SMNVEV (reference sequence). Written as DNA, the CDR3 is TGTGCCAGCAGTTCCGGGGGTCCCCTCCACTTT. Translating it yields CASSSGGPLHF.

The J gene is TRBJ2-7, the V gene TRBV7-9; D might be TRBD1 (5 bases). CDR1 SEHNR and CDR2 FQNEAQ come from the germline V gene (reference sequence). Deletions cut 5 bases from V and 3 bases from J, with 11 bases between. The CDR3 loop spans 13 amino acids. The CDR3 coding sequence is TGTGCCAGCAGCCATCAACAGGTCTACGAGCAGTACTTC. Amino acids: CASSHQQVYEQYF.

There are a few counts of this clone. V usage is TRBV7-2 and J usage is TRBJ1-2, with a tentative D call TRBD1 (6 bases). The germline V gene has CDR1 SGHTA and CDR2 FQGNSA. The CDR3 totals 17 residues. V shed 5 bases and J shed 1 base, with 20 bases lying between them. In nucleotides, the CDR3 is TGTGCCAGCAGCGCCCCGCCAGGGGAGGGTTTTAACTATGGCTACACCTTC. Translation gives CASSAPPGEGFNYGYTF.

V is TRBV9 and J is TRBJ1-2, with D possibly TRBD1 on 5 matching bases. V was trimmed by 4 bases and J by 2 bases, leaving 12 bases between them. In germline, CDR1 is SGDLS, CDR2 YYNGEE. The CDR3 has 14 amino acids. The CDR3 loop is CASSQNQGNYGYTF. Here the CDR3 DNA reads TGTGCCAGCAGCCAAAACCAGGGAAACTATGGCTACACCTTC.

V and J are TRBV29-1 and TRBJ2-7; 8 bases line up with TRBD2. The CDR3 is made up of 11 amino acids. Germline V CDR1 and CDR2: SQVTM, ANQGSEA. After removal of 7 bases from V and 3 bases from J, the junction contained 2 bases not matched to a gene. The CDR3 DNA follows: TGCAGCGCCACTAGCGGCTACGAGCAGTACTTC. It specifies CSATSGYEQYF.

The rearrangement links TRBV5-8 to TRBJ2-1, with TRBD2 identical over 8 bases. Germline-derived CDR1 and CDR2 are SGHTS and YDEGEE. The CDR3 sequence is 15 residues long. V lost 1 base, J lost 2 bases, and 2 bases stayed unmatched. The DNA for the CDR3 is TGTGCCAGCAGCTTGACTAGCGGTGCCTACAATGAGCAGTTCTTC. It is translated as CASSLTSGAYNEQFF.

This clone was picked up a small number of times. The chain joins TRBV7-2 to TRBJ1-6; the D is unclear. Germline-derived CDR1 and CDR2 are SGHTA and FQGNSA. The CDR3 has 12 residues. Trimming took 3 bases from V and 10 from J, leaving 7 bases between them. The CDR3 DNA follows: TGTGCCAGCAGCTTTTGGCAATCACCCCTCCACTTT. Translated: CASSFWQSPLHF.

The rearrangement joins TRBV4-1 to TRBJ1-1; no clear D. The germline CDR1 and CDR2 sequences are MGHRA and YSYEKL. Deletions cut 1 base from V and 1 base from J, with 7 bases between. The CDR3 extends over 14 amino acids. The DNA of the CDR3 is TGCGCCAGCAGCCAAGTAACAGAGAACACTGAAGCTTTCTTT. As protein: CASSQVTENTEAFF.

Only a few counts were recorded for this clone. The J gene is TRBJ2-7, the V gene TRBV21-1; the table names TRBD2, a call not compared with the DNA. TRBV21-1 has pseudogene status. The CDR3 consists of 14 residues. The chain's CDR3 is CASSQAGASYEQYF. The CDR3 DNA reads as TGTGCCAGCAGCCAAGCCGGAGCGAGCTACGAGCAGTACTTC.

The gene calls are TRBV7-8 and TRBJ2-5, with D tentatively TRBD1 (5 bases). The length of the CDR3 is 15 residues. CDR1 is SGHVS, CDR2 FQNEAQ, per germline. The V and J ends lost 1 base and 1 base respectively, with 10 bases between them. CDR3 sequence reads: CASSLVQGPQETQYF. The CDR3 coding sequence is TGTGCCAGCAGCTTAGTGCAGGGCCCCCAAGAGACCCAGTACTTC.